The T cell receptor beta chain under discussion was sequenced for a study of type 1 regulatory T cells. Across the whole study: This in vitro CD4 product, T-allo10, is enriched for Tr1 cells and alloantigen-specific.

V lost 4 bases to trimming and J lost 4 bases; unmatched junction nucleotides: 7. The CDR3 sequence is 17 residues long. Via MiXCR, TCRdb re-called the reads, giving one row per CDR3 protein. The repertoire holds about 62,000 distinct CDR3 sequences, with roughly 60% as singletons. Study outcomes and limitations: Type 1 regulatory T cells had a more restricted TCR repertoire than non-type 1 regulatory T cells.

About this clonotype itself: Its antigen is as yet unknown.

The clonotype was recovered from a human donor in good health. The sample comprised cultured non-Tr1 T cells, either the whole culture or a sorted T cell fraction (not recorded which). The chain is built from TRBV12-3 or TRBV12-4 and TRBJ2-1; the match to TRBD2 covers 13 bases. The CDR3 sequence: CASSYTSGRAGYNEQFF. The CDR3 DNA reads as TGTGCCAGCAGTTATACTAGCGGGAGGGCCGGGTACAATGAGCAGTTCTTC.